This TCR beta chain was profiled in a study of cytomegalovirus exposure and HLA in healthy donors. Study-wide background: A data release that came early held some 84 million unique TCRs from HLA-typed donors. Study-level results: Follow-up analysis seemed to connect common viral pathogens with several of the most significant clusters identified. Earlier analysis yielded a pattern in which most TCR beta V segments were productive about 90% or about 30% of the time.

Healthy bone marrow donors made up the cohort. The PCR ran on 60 Vbeta and 13 Jbeta primers. Assay: immunoSEQ multiplex PCR; the TCRdb copy retains only in-frame clones and omits some. Here the sample spans some 120,000 clones, roughly 72% being singletons. The germline gives CDR1 SGHDT, CDR2 YYEEEE. The CDR3 length is 14 residues. V lost 5 bases and J lost 5; bases outside the gene matches: 7. In its sample, this clone was seen a few times. Its antigen is still unknown. This TCR derives from a middle-aged man in good health and CMV-seropositive. The rearrangement uses TRBV5-6 and TRBJ2-5, with 9 bases identical to TRBD1. The sequencing input was PBMCs. The CDR3 spells CASRWTGVLETQYF. DNA for the CDR3: TGTGCCAGCAGGTGGACAGGGGTTCTGGAGACCCAGTACTTC.